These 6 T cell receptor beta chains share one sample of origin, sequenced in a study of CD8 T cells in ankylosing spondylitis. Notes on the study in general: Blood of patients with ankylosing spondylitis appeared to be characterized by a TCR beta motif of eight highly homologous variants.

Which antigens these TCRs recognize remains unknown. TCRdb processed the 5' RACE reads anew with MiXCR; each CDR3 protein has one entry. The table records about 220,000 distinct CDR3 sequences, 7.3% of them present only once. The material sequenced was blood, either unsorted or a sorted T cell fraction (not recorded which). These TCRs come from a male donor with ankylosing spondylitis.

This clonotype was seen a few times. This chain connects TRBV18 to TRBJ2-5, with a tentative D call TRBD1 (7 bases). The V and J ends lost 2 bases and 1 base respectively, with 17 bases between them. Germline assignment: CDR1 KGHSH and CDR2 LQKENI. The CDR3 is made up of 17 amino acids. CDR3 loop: CASSPGSRQGLQETQYF. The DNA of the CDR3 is TGTGCCAGCTCACCAGGAAGCAGACAGGGACTCCAAGAGACCCAGTACTTC.

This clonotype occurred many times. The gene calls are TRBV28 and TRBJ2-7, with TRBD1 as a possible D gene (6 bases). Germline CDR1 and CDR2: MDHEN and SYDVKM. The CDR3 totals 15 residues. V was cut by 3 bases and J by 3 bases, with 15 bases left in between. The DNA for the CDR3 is TGTGCCAGCAGTTTTCTGGTACAGGGACACTACGAGCAGTACTTC. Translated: CASSFLVQGHYEQYF.

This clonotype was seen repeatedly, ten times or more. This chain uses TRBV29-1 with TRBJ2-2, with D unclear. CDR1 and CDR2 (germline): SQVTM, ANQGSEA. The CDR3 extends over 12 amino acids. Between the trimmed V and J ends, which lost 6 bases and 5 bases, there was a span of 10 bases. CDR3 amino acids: CSVLRSTGELFF. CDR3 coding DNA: TGCAGCGTACTGAGGTCGACCGGGGAGCTGTTTTTT.

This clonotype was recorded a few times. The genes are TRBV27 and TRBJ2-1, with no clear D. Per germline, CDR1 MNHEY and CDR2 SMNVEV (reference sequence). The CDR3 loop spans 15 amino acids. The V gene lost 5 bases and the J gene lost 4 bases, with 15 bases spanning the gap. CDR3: CASSPRPGAYNEQFF. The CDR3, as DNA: TGTGCCAGCAGTCCCCGCCCCGGAGCTTACAATGAGCAGTTCTTC.

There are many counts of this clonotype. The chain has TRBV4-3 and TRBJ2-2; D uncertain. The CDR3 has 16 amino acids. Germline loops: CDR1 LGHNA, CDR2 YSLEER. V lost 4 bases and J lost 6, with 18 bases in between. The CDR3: CASSPIIGLGSGELFF. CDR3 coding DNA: TGCGCCAGCAGCCCGATTATTGGGCTAGGCTCCGGGGAGCTGTTTTTT.

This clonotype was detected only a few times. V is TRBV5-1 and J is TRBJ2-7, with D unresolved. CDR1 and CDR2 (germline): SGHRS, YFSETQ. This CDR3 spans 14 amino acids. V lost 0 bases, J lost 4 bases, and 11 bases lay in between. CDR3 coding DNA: TGCGCCAGCAGCTTGGCCAGTTCGGAATACGAGCAGTACTTC. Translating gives CASSLASSEYEQYF.